The 23 T cell receptor beta chains below all came from one sample that was sequenced in a study of CD8+ T cells in alopecia areata (dated by TCRdb to between 2017 and 2018). Peripheral blood and lesional scalp punch biopsies were obtained from patients with alopecia areata. Library preparation was by the immunoSEQ multiplex PCR assay. To provide template for TCR sequencing, every sample had RNA extracted and reverse transcribed into cDNA. Entries here come from immuneACCESS through TCRdb and include only in-frame sequences with V and J called. Some clones fail to appear in such tables; in the studies checked, an unresolved V gene covers under half of the shortfall, and the cause of the remainder is unknown. Within this sample are some 9,800 clones, with around 67% of them counted one time only. The ten most abundant clones make up about 15% of the sample. Specimen: skin. The receptor set was obtained from a human donor with alopecia areata.

This clone was seen more than once but under ten times. The gene calls are TRBV7-8 and TRBJ2-7; 8 bases align to TRBD2. The CDR3 contains 14 residues. Germline CDR1 is SGHVS and CDR2 is FQNEAQ. Trimming at V came to 5 bases and at J to 3 bases, leaving 6 bases not matched to a gene. CDR3 bases: TGTGCCAGCAGCCTGCGGGGGGCTGGCTACGAGCAGTACTTC. This gives the protein CASSLRGAGYEQYF.

This sequence joins TRBV4-3 and TRBJ1-4, with D uncertain. Germline V CDR1 and CDR2: LGHNA, YSLEER. CDR3 length equals 15 residues. V was cut by 4 bases and J by 4 bases, with 13 bases left in between. CDR3 protein: CASSPKRGLNEKLFF. The CDR3 nucleotides read TGCGCCAGCAGCCCAAAGAGAGGCCTTAATGAAAAACTGTTTTTT.

The V call is TRBV18, the J call TRBJ1-1; TRBD1 might be the D (5 bases). Trimming removed 4 bases at V and 1 base at J, with 7 bases between. Germline V gene sequence: CDR1 KGHSH, CDR2 LQKENI. There are 13 residues in the CDR3. The CDR3: CASSRDGNTEAFF. The CDR3 region has the DNA TGTGCCAGCTCACGGGACGGGAACACTGAAGCTTTCTTT.

V usage is TRBV7-2 and J usage is TRBJ2-7; D is uncertain. Trimming pared 5 bases from V and 6 bases from J, leaving 11 bases between. The CDR3 contains 12 residues. Germline V gene data show CDR1 as SGHTA and CDR2 as FQGNSA. CDR3 loop: CASSQDLGEQYF. The CDR3 DNA reads as TGTGCCAGCAGCCAGGATCTCGGCGAGCAGTACTTC.

This sequence joins TRBV4-3 and TRBJ1-5, with TRBD1 matching 7 bases. V dropped 0 bases and J dropped 4; count of bases not matched to a gene: 6. Germline V gene sequence: CDR1 LGHNA, CDR2 YSLEER. This CDR3 has 16 residues. The CDR3 nucleotides are TGCGCCAGCAGCCAAGAACATGGACAGGTGAATCAGCCCCAGCATTTT. Amino acids: CASSQEHGQVNQPQHF.

The rearrangement uses TRBV6-6 and TRBJ1-6; D might be TRBD1 (5 bases). This CDR3 has 12 residues. Trimming cost V 6 bases and J 10 bases, with 10 bases left between them. Germline V CDR1 and CDR2: MNHNY, SVGAGI (reference sequence). CDR3 DNA: TGTGCCAGCAGGGAGACAGCCTCACCCCTCCACTTT. Translation: CASRETASPLHF.

The chain links TRBV4-2 to TRBJ2-2; a possible D gene is TRBD2 (6 bases). The CDR3 extends over 14 amino acids. Germline V gene data show CDR1 as LGHNA and CDR2 as YNFKEQ. V was clipped by 4 bases and J by 6 bases, with 12 bases between them. CDR3 DNA sequence: TGTGCCAGCAGCCCGACTAGATTTCCCGGGGAGCTGTTTTTT. It translates to CASSPTRFPGELFF.

The genes are TRBV23-1 and TRBJ2-7; no clear D gene. TRBV23-1 is an ORF; its function is uncertain. The length of the CDR3 is 12 residues. The V end was cut by 2 bases, the J end by 1 base, with 3 bases between. The CDR3 DNA is TGCGCCAGCAGTCAAGGGTCCTACGAGCAGTACTTC. Its translation: CASSQGSYEQYF.

This clone has more than one count but fewer than ten. The rearrangement uses TRBV29-1 and TRBJ1-3; 7 nucleotides line up with TRBD1. V lost 2 bases to trimming and J lost 0 bases; unmatched junction nucleotides: 7. The CDR3 consists of 16 residues. Germline loops: CDR1 SQVTM, CDR2 ANQGSEA. Here the CDR3 reads CSVESTGTFSGNTIYF. The CDR3 DNA follows: TGCAGCGTTGAATCGACAGGGACATTCTCTGGAAACACCATATATTTT.

In this sample, this clone turned up a few times. V usage is TRBV6-6 and J usage is TRBJ2-5, with TRBD1 matching over 12 bases. Unmatched junction bases numbered 4, after V lost 4 bases and J lost 1 base. The germline gives CDR1 MNHNY, CDR2 SVGAGI (reference sequence). The length of the CDR3 is 16 residues. The CDR3 nucleotides read TGTGCCAGCAGTTCGAGGGACAGGGGGCCCCAAGAGACCCAGTACTTC. Translated: CASSSRDRGPQETQYF.

The V gene is TRBV7-2, the J gene TRBJ2-1; a weak D match, TRBD1 (6 bases). The CDR3 loop spans 13 amino acids. The germline V and J ends were trimmed by 6 bases and 10 bases, with 16 bases remaining between them. Per germline, CDR1 SGHTA and CDR2 FQGNSA. The CDR3 reads CASSTTGLGEQFF. For the CDR3, the DNA is TGTGCCAGCAGTACAACAGGGCTCGGCGAGCAGTTCTTC.

The chain links TRBV10-1 to TRBJ2-2; D uncertain. V lost 5 bases and J 5 bases, leaving 6 bases between the germline ends. Germline values: CDR1 WNHNN, CDR2 SYGVQD (reference sequence). The CDR3 length is 12 residues. CDR3 sequence (DNA): TGCGCCAGCAGTTTGGGAACCGGGGAGCTGTTTTTT. This encodes CASSLGTGELFF.

This clone is categorized as medium-sized. This chain links TRBV10-3 with TRBJ2-5; D possibly matches TRBD1 or TRBD2 (5 bases each). Trimming removed 4 bases from V and 5 bases from J, with 11 bases in between. The CDR3 sequence is 13 residues long. CDR1 ENHRY and CDR2 SYGVKD come from the germline V gene. The CDR3 DNA follows: TGTGCCATCAGTGCCGGGGCGGAGGAGACCCAGTACTTC. Residues: CAISAGAEETQYF.

The rearrangement links TRBV6-1 to TRBJ1-1; a weak D match, TRBD1 (5 bases). Trimming removed 6 bases at V and 5 bases at J, with 19 bases between. CDR3 length equals 15 residues. CDR1 and CDR2 from the germline V gene are MNHNS and SASEGT. The DNA for the CDR3 is TGTGCCAGCAGCGCTCCCGGGGTGGGGGTAACTGAAGCTTTCTTT. Translated: CASSAPGVGVTEAFF.

This rearrangement joins TRBV18 to TRBJ2-7; the D gene is possibly TRBD1 (6 bases). This CDR3 is 14 amino acids long. The V and J ends lost 2 bases and 3 bases respectively, with 11 bases between them. Germline CDR1 reads KGHSH; CDR2 reads LQKENI. CDR3 region: CASSPSGQNYEQYF. DNA for the CDR3: TGTGCCAGCTCACCATCGGGACAAAACTACGAGCAGTACTTC. The full variable domain, with the rest looked up from reference TRBV18 and TRBJ2-7, is NAGVMQNPRHLVRRRGQEARLRCSPMKGHSHVYWYRQLPEEGLKFMVYLQKENIIDESGMPKERFSAEFPKEGPSILRIQQVVRGDSAAYFCASSPSGQNYEQYFGPGTRLTVT.

This chain connects TRBV4-3 to TRBJ1-1; D is possibly TRBD1 (6 bases). The germline V and J ends were trimmed by 0 bases and 4 bases, with 9 bases remaining between them. This CDR3 has 14 residues. Germline CDR1 LGHNA, CDR2 YSLEER. In nucleotides, the CDR3 is TGCGCCAGCAGCCAAGATCAGGGGAGCACTGAAGCTTTCTTT. This codes for CASSQDQGSTEAFF.

This clone was recorded only once. This sequence joins TRBV15 and TRBJ2-5; D may correspond to TRBD1 or TRBD2 (5 bases each). The CDR3 is made up of 15 amino acids. V dropped 5 bases and J dropped 2 bases, with 15 bases sitting between them. Germline CDR1 and CDR2: LNHNV and YYDKDF (reference sequence). CDR3 residues: CATSGPGRTQETQYF. The CDR3, as DNA: TGTGCCACCAGCGGGCCGGGACGGACTCAAGAGACCCAGTACTTC.

The table lists this clone with a few counts. V usage is TRBV7-2 and J usage is TRBJ2-3, with 7 bases matching TRBD2. Germline V gene sequence: CDR1 SGHTA, CDR2 FQGNSA. The CDR3 is 14 residues long. J was trimmed by 6 bases and V by 5 bases; bases with no gene match: 8. CDR3 sequence reads: CASSPGRGPDTQYF. The CDR3 DNA sequence: TGTGCCAGCAGCCCGGGGAGGGGCCCCGATACGCAGTATTTT.

CDR3 sequence reads: CASSSQGDGYTF. CDR3 DNA: TGTGCCAGCAGTTCACAGGGGGATGGCTACACCTTC. V and J are TRBV28 and TRBJ1-2, with TRBD1 identical over 8 bases. After removal of 4 bases from V and 6 bases from J, the junction contained 1 base not matched to a gene. The CDR3 totals 12 residues. From germline, CDR1 is MDHEN and CDR2 SYDVKM.

The rearrangement uses TRBV9 and TRBJ2-4; tentative D call: TRBD1 (8 bases). The V gene's germline CDR1 is SGDLS and CDR2 YYNGEE. This CDR3 has 15 amino acids. V lost 4 bases and J lost 6, with 17 bases in between. The chain's CDR3 is CASSPQTGEGNIQYF. As DNA, the CDR3 is TGTGCCAGCAGCCCCCAGACAGGGGAGGGAAACATTCAGTACTTC.

V is TRBV27 and J is TRBJ2-7; unclear D gene. Trimming stripped 5 bases from V and 2 bases from J, with 13 bases between. CDR1 is MNHEY, CDR2 SMNVEV, per germline (reference sequence). The CDR3 sequence is 14 residues long. The CDR3 sequence: CASSPILSPYEQYF. In nucleotides, the CDR3 is TGTGCCAGCAGTCCAATACTGAGCCCCTACGAGCAGTACTTC.

By share, this clone counts as large. The chain carries TRBV29-1 and TRBJ2-2, with unresolved D. V dropped 3 bases and J dropped 1 base, with 6 bases sitting between them. Germline V gene data show CDR1 as SQVTM and CDR2 as ANQGSEA. The CDR3 extends over 13 amino acids. This CDR3 reads CSVDSQNTGELFF. In DNA, the CDR3 is TGCAGCGTTGACAGCCAGAACACCGGGGAGCTGTTTTTT.

The chain couples TRBV5-1 to TRBJ2-2; 9 nucleotides line up with TRBD2. V trimming: 4 bases; J trimming: 5 bases; junction bases outside the gene matches: 15. Germline CDR1 SGHRS, CDR2 YFSETQ. This CDR3 is built from 18 residues. The CDR3 DNA sequence: TGCGCCAGCAGCGCCAATACGGGCGGGAGGGCCGCGACCGGGGAGCTGTTTTTT. This sequence encodes CASSANTGGRAATGELFF.